The 31 T cell receptor beta chains listed next were all sequenced from one sample in a study of T cell responses to AZD1222 COVID-19 vaccine. Libraries were prepared by immunoSEQ multiplex PCR; TCRdb keeps only in-frame clonotypes and omits some of them. The data show 90,000 to 130,000 clones, more than 65% seen once. Sequencing was performed on peripheral blood, taken on day 0 of AZD1222 vaccination. The origin of the receptors is an adult in good health.

This chain uses TRBV5-1 with TRBJ2-7, with 14 bases fitting TRBD2. The CDR3 runs 19 residues. V shed 1 base, J shed 3 bases, and the junction held 12 bases outside the gene matches. Looked up from germline, CDR1 is SGHRS and CDR2 is YFSETQ. DNA for the CDR3: TGCGCCAGCAGCTTGTACGGGACTAGCGGGGGTGCGAGTCGCTACGAGCAGTACTTC. Its translation is CASSLYGTSGGASRYEQYF.

V usage is TRBV29-1 and J usage is TRBJ1-1, with 7 bases identical to TRBD1. After removal of 8 bases from V and 1 base from J, the junction contained 7 bases not matched to a gene. The CDR3 is made up of 13 amino acids. The germline CDR1 and CDR2 sequences are SQVTM and ANQGSEA. The CDR3 nucleotides are TGCAGCCTCATCCGGGACAGGAACACTGAAGCTTTCTTT. The encoded protein is CSLIRDRNTEAFF.

This clone is a singleton in its sample. J is TRBJ2-1 and V is TRBV7-2, with 9 bases aligning to TRBD1. The germline gives CDR1 SGHTA, CDR2 FQGNSA. J lost 4 bases, V lost 6 bases, and 10 bases had no gene match. CDR3 length: 16 residues. The CDR3: CASRKAGTGLYNEQFF. CDR3 sequence (DNA): TGTGCCAGCAGAAAAGCCGGGACAGGGCTGTACAATGAGCAGTTCTTC. Full variable domain (rest looked up from reference TRBV7-2 and TRBJ2-1): GAGVSQSPSNKVTEKGKDVELRCDPISGHTALYWYRQSLGQGLEFLIYFQGNSAPDKSGLPSDRFSAERTGGSVSTLTIQRTQQEDSAVYLCASRKAGTGLYNEQFFGPGTRLTVL.

The chain recombines TRBV6-5 with TRBJ1-1; TRBD1 aligns across 7 bases. The CDR3 is 15 amino acids. The V gene's germline CDR1 is MNHEY and CDR2 SVGAGI. Trimming removed 7 bases from V and 1 base from J; junction bases left unmatched: 9. CDR3 loop: CASNNEGQPNTEAFF. The CDR3 DNA follows: TGTGCCAGCAACAACGAGGGACAGCCGAACACTGAAGCTTTCTTT.

For this clone: At one end, the junction sequence differs from germline, possibly due to a read error. The J gene is TRBJ2-1, the V gene TRBV19, with D maybe TRBD2 (6 bases). Germline V gene sequence: CDR1 LNHDA, CDR2 SQIVND (reference sequence). The CDR3 totals 15 residues. The CDR3 sequence is CASSIVVSGGRTRIF. CDR3 nucleotides: TGTGCCAGTAGTATAGTTGTTAGCGGAGGCAGGACCAGGATCTTC.

The CDR3 spells CASSEGTWNTGELFF. The CDR3 DNA reads TGTGCCAGCTCAGAAGGGACGTGGAACACCGGGGAGCTGTTTTTT. This rearrangement joins TRBV18 to TRBJ2-2; tentatively, D is TRBD1 or TRBD2 (5 bases each). The germline V and J ends were trimmed by 5 bases and 1 base, with 11 bases remaining between them. In germline, CDR1 is KGHSH, CDR2 LQKENI. CDR3 length equals 15 residues. The variable domain in full, completed from reference TRBV18 and TRBJ2-2, reads NAGVMQNPRHLVRRRGQEARLRCSPMKGHSHVYWYRQLPEEGLKFMVYLQKENIIDESGMPKERFSAEFPKEGPSILRIQQVVRGDSAAYFCASSEGTWNTGELFFGEGSRLTVL.

The J gene is TRBJ1-3, the V gene TRBV6-5, with 8 nucleotides matching TRBD1. V lost 2 bases, J lost 7 bases, and 10 bases stayed unmatched. Germline values: CDR1 MNHEY, CDR2 SVGAGI. There are 16 residues in the CDR3. The CDR3 sequence is CASSYNFRTGRNTIYF. The CDR3 DNA sequence: TGTGCCAGCAGTTACAATTTTCGGACAGGGAGGAACACCATATATTTT.

This clone was observed once. The chain carries TRBV18 and TRBJ1-2; TRBD1 matches at 10 bases. CDR3 size: 13 residues. The trim removed 5 bases at V and 7 bases at J, leaving 4 bases unmatched. Germline CDR1 is KGHSH and CDR2 is LQKENI. The CDR3, as DNA: TGTGCCAGCTCATTGACAGGGGGCCGTGGCTACACCTTC. Its protein is CASSLTGGRGYTF.

The rearrangement uses TRBV18 and TRBJ1-3, with D perhaps TRBD1 (6 bases). Trimming removed 6 bases from V and 0 bases from J, with 12 bases in between. Germline CDR1 and CDR2: KGHSH and LQKENI. The CDR3 runs 15 residues. The chain's CDR3 is CASSPDRSSGNTIYF. In DNA, the CDR3 is TGTGCCAGCTCTCCCGACAGGTCCTCTGGAAACACCATATATTTT. The variable domain in full, completed from reference TRBV18 and TRBJ1-3, reads NAGVMQNPRHLVRRRGQEARLRCSPMKGHSHVYWYRQLPEEGLKFMVYLQKENIIDESGMPKERFSAEFPKEGPSILRIQQVVRGDSAAYFCASSPDRSSGNTIYFGEGSWLTVV.

V is TRBV6-5 and J is TRBJ1-4; D is ambiguous. V was pared by 5 bases and J by 0 bases, with 7 bases between. The germline gives CDR1 MNHEY, CDR2 SVGAGI. The CDR3 is made up of 14 amino acids. For the CDR3, the DNA is TGTGCCAGCAGTCCGACTGCAACTAATGAAAAACTGTTTTTT. It encodes CASSPTATNEKLFF.

CDR3 sequence reads: CASSQGLIYGYTF. CDR3 nucleotides: TGTGCCAGCAGTCAGGGACTGATCTATGGCTACACCTTC. The chain combines TRBV7-9 with TRBJ1-2; D is perhaps TRBD1 (5 bases). Germline values: CDR1 SEHNR, CDR2 FQNEAQ (reference sequence). The CDR3 runs to 13 residues. V was clipped by 6 bases and J by 4 bases, with 12 bases between them.

This sequence joins TRBV28 and TRBJ1-2; TRBD1 matches at 8 bases. The germline CDR1 and CDR2 sequences are MDHEN and SYDVKM. The ends lost 6 bases at V and 4 bases at J; junction bases unmatched: 4. The CDR3 consists of 13 residues. The CDR3 coding sequence is TGTGCCAGCAGCCTACAGGGGGTCTATGGCTACACCTTC. The encoded protein is CASSLQGVYGYTF.

V is TRBV28 and J is TRBJ1-5; D not certain. V dropped 6 bases and J dropped 0 bases, with 9 bases sitting between them. The CDR3 covers 14 residues. Germline CDR1 and CDR2: MDHEN and SYDVKM. DNA for the CDR3: TGTGCCAGCAGCCGAACAGTTAGCAATCAGCCCCAGCATTTT. Translating it yields CASSRTVSNQPQHF.

The rearrangement uses TRBV10-3 and TRBJ1-6; D uncertain. This CDR3 is built from 14 residues. Germline CDR1 is ENHRY and CDR2 is SYGVKD. V was trimmed by 10 bases and J by 7 bases, leaving 17 bases between them. Here the CDR3 DNA reads TGTGCCAGCCAATGGGAGGCTTCGAATTCACCCCTCCACTTT. Translating it yields CASQWEASNSPLHF.

V gene TRBV4-3 combines with J gene TRBJ2-3; no clear D gene. Per the germline V gene, CDR1 is LGHNA and CDR2 is YSLEER. V was shortened by 0 bases and J by 0 bases, with 28 bases between the two germline ends. The CDR3 is 22 amino acids. The CDR3 here is CASSQDPPGQSLPKESTDTQYF. For the CDR3, the DNA is TGCGCCAGCAGCCAAGATCCCCCTGGCCAATCTCTCCCAAAAGAAAGCACAGATACGCAGTATTTT.

The genes are TRBV5-1 and TRBJ1-2, with 10 bases identical to TRBD1. J gave up 4 bases and V 4 bases, and 10 bases lay outside the gene matches. Germline V lookup: CDR1 SGHRS, CDR2 YFSETQ. The CDR3 is 16 amino acids. The CDR3 sequence is CASSRSRDRGVYGYTF. The CDR3 DNA follows: TGCGCCAGCAGCCGGAGCCGGGACAGGGGAGTCTATGGCTACACCTTC.

The chain joins TRBV28 to TRBJ1-2, with D unresolved. V was trimmed by 9 bases and J by 7 bases, leaving 12 bases between them. CDR1 is MDHEN, CDR2 SYDVKM, per germline. The CDR3 contains 11 residues. The CDR3 sequence: CASSSVGGYTF. In nucleotides, the CDR3 is TGTGCCAGTTCCTCGGTAGGTGGCTACACCTTC.

The chain combines TRBV29-1 with TRBJ1-2; a possible D gene is TRBD1 (5 bases). Per the germline V gene, CDR1 is SQVTM and CDR2 is ANQGSEA. Trimming cost V 4 bases and J 4 bases, with 10 bases left between them. CDR3 length equals 12 residues. DNA for the CDR3: TGCAGCGTTGTGATAGGGGTCTATGGCTACACCTTC. Translated: CSVVIGVYGYTF.

The CDR3 nucleotides are TGCGCCAGCACGCCAAACGGCCTTTATAATTCACCCCTCCACTTT. Protein: CASTPNGLYNSPLHF. The V gene is TRBV5-1, the J gene TRBJ1-6; D is undetermined. Germline CDR1 SGHRS, CDR2 YFSETQ. The CDR3 extends over 15 amino acids. V lost 6 bases, J lost 4 bases, and 14 bases lay in between.

The chain has TRBV18 and TRBJ2-1; 7 nucleotides line up with TRBD2. The CDR3 length is 15 residues. The germline CDR1 and CDR2 sequences are KGHSH and LQKENI. V was clipped by 7 bases and J by 0 bases; unmatched bases: 6. This CDR3 is CASLLARSSYNEQFF. The CDR3 DNA reads as TGTGCCAGCTTACTAGCGAGAAGCTCCTACAATGAGCAGTTCTTC.

The chain links TRBV3-1 (or the pseudogene TRBV3-2) to TRBJ2-3; D gene unclear. The CDR3 consists of 13 residues. The germline V and J ends were trimmed by 4 bases and 5 bases, with 10 bases remaining between them. Germline CDR1 is LGHDT and CDR2 is YNNKEL (reference sequence). CDR3 DNA sequence: TGTGCCAGCAGCCCTCCTGGTAGAGATACGCAGTATTTT. Translation gives CASSPPGRDTQYF.

This chain connects TRBV6-5 to TRBJ1-3; the D is unclear. The CDR3 length is 15 residues. V gave up 2 bases and J gave up 2 bases, with 10 bases separating them. The germline gives CDR1 MNHEY, CDR2 SVGAGI. CDR3 nucleotides: TGTGCCAGCAGTTACGATGGTAGGACTGGAAACACCATATATTTT. Translation gives CASSYDGRTGNTIYF.

CDR3 DNA sequence: TGTGCCAGTAGCCGCCTGACCTTAACGTCGACTAATGAAAAACTGTTTTTT. As protein: CASSRLTLTSTNEKLFF. The chain employs TRBV19 and TRBJ1-4; no clear D gene. This CDR3 spans 17 amino acids. Germline CDR1 reads LNHDA; CDR2 reads SQIVND (reference sequence). Trimming pared 6 bases from V and 2 bases from J, leaving 19 bases between. The complete variable domain, with remaining parts taken from reference TRBV19 and TRBJ1-4, reads DGGITQSPKYLFRKEGQNVTLSCEQNLNHDAMYWYRQDPGQGLRLIYYSQIVNDFQKGDIAEGYSVSREKKESFPLTVTSAQKNPTAFYLCASSRLTLTSTNEKLFFGSGTQLSVL.

J is TRBJ1-5 and V is TRBV6-5; D gene unclear. The CDR3 runs 15 residues. The germline V gene encodes CDR1 MNHEY and CDR2 SVGAGI. V dropped 7 bases and J dropped 3 bases, with 16 bases sitting between them. This chain's CDR3 is CASTRLRLNNQPQHF. The CDR3 DNA reads TGTGCCAGCACCCGACTTAGACTGAACAATCAGCCCCAGCATTTT.

The rearrangement links TRBV6-1 to TRBJ2-5, with 11 bases matching TRBD2. CDR1 is MNHNS and CDR2 is SASEGT in the germline V gene. CDR3 length: 17 amino acids. V was clipped by 4 bases and J by 5 bases; unmatched bases: 12. This CDR3 reads CASSVLISGGAWETQYF. The CDR3 region has the DNA TGTGCCAGCAGTGTCTTAATTAGCGGGGGGGCGTGGGAGACCCAGTACTTC.

V gene TRBV5-8 combines with J gene TRBJ2-1; D possibly corresponds to TRBD1 (5 bases). With 3 bases removed from V and 4 bases from J, the gap between germline ends came to 20 bases. In germline, CDR1 is SGHTS, CDR2 YDEGEE. CDR3 size: 17 residues. The CDR3 DNA sequence: TGTGCCAGCAGCTCCTACAGGAGATCGGATGGGTACAATGAGCAGTTCTTC. This gives the protein CASSSYRRSDGYNEQFF.

The V gene is TRBV4-3, the J gene TRBJ2-2; perhaps TRBD2 as D (5 bases). This CDR3 comprises 16 residues. The germline gives CDR1 LGHNA, CDR2 YSLEER. The V and J ends lost 1 base and 6 bases respectively, with 15 bases between them. The CDR3 loop reads CASSQGPPPEAGELFF. DNA for the CDR3: TGCGCCAGCAGCCAAGGTCCCCCCCCGGAGGCCGGGGAGCTGTTTTTT.

This clone was counted between two and nine times. The J gene is TRBJ2-5, the V gene TRBV7-9; D tentatively reads TRBD1 or TRBD2 (6 bases each). The germline V and J ends were trimmed by 6 bases and 5 bases, with 16 bases remaining between them. CDR1 is SEHNR, CDR2 FQNEAQ, per germline (reference sequence). The CDR3 is made up of 14 amino acids. The CDR3 reads CASRGGDRAETQYF. The CDR3 DNA reads TGTGCCAGCAGGGGGGGCGACCGGGCTGAGACCCAGTACTTC.

In DNA, the CDR3 is TGCGCCAGCAGCTTGGGTGGGAGCTCCTACAATGAGCAGTTCTTC. Translating it yields CASSLGGSSYNEQFF. The chain links TRBV5-1 to TRBJ2-1; TRBD2 might be the D (5 bases). Germline V lookup: CDR1 SGHRS, CDR2 YFSETQ. The CDR3 length is 15 residues. V was clipped by 0 bases and J by 0 bases, with 7 bases between them.

The gene calls are TRBV27 and TRBJ2-3; D might be TRBD1 or TRBD2, each matching 5 bases. The V end was cut by 5 bases, the J end by 1 base, with 13 bases between. CDR1 is MNHEY and CDR2 is SMNVEV in the germline V gene (reference sequence). The CDR3 sequence is 15 residues long. The CDR3, as DNA: TGTGCCAGCAGTCTATTGGGACCTCGCACAGATACGCAGTATTTT. It codes for CASSLLGPRTDTQYF.

The chain links TRBV5-1 to TRBJ1-2, with D possibly matching TRBD1 (6 bases). The CDR3 has 15 residues. V was clipped by 4 bases and J by 4 bases, with 17 bases between them. Germline loops: CDR1 SGHRS, CDR2 YFSETQ. CDR3 sequence (DNA): TGCGCCAGCAGCCCTGAGGGGGGCGCGGGCTATGGCTACACCTTC. Translated, it gives CASSPEGGAGYGYTF.